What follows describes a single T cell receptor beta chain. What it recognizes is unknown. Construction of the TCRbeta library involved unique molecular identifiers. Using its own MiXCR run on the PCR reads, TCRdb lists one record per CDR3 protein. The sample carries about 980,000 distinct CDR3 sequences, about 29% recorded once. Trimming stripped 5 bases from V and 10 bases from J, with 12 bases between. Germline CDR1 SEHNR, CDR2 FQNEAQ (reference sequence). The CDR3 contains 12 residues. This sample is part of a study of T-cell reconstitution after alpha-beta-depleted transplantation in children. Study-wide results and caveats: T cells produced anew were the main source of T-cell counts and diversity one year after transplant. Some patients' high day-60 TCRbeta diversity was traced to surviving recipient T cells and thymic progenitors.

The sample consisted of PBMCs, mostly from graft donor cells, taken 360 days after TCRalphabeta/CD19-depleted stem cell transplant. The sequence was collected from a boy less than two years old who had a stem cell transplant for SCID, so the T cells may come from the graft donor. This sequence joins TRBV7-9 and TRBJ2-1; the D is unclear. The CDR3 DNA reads TGTGCCAGCAGCCCGACTGATAACGAGCAGTTCTTC. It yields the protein CASSPTDNEQFF.